Here is one TCR beta chain with its context. This sample's treatment: some 20 received Ad26.COV2.S at low or high dose, single or two shots; 5 received placebo; per-sample allocation not given. At day 63 after the first vaccine or placebo injection, samples were drawn. The data stem from a study of Ad26.COV2.S vaccination and SARS-CoV-2 variants. From germline, CDR1 is GTSNPN and CDR2 SVGIG (reference sequence). The CDR3 loop spans 16 amino acids. Trimming removed 1 base from V and 8 bases from J; junction bases left unmatched: 9. Clones were read by immunoSEQ multiplex PCR, and TCRdb kept only the in-frame ones, dropping some. The sample lists about 390,000 clones; around 92% were seen once.

Specimen: peripheral blood, collected in a trial of Ad26.COV2.S vaccine versus placebo. The V call is TRBV30, the J call TRBJ1-6; 9 bases fit TRBD1. The source is a person between 18 and 65 years old who received the Ad26.COV2.S COVID-19 vaccine or a placebo. Here the CDR3 reads CAWSALGTGSDSPLHF. The CDR3 DNA reads as TGTGCCTGGAGTGCTCTTGGGACAGGGAGCGATTCACCCCTCCACTTT.